This is a list of T cell receptor beta chains from one sample in a study of blood T cell repertoires in COVID-19. Sequenced by immunoSEQ multiplex PCR; TCRdb stores in-frame clones only, minus some. The table shows tens of thousands of clones, with over 75% occurring only once. Sequenced sample: peripheral blood. The receptors come from a man over 45 with acute or convalescent COVID-19. Each CDR3 is given with its conserved first and last residue. The order of the fields is clone size, J gene, D gene, V gene, CDR3 DNA, CDR3 protein. D genes are given only for firm matches. The size entry is marked missing in some rows and otherwise reads once, few, many or a size class.

-,TRBJ2-7,TRBD2,TRBV7-2,TGTGCCAGCAGCTTAGCTAGCGGGAGGGAGTACGAGCAGTACTTC,CASSLASGREYEQYF
-,TRBJ2-7,TRBD2,TRBV2,TGTGCCAGCCAACAGACTAGCGGGGAGAGCGAGCAGTACTTC,CASQQTSGESEQYF
-,TRBJ1-6,-,TRBV3-1/TRBV3-2,TGTGCCAGCAGCACATACAGAAATTCACCCCTCCACTTT,CASSTYRNSPLHF
-,TRBJ2-1,-,TRBV25-1,TGTGCCAGCACCCCCACCAGGGCGTCCTACAATGAGCAGTTCTTC,CASTPTRASYNEQFF
-,TRBJ2-1,TRBD2,TRBV7-2,TGTGCCAGCAGATACGGGACTAGCGGGAGGGTTGAGCAGTTCTTC,CASRYGTSGRVEQFF
-,TRBJ2-1,TRBD2,TRBV7-2,TGTGCCAGCAGACTGGGACTAGCGGAAGTCTACAATGAGCAGTTCTTC,CASRLGLAEVYNEQFF
-,TRBJ2-7,TRBD1,TRBV27,TGTGCCAGCAGTGCCAGGGGGCTAGTTTACGAGCAGTACTTC,CASSARGLVYEQYF
few,TRBJ1-2,-,TRBV19,TGTGCCAGTAGTTCTACAGCCTCGCACATATATGGCTACACCTTC,CASSSTASHIYGYTF
-,TRBJ1-6,TRBD1,TRBV30,TGTGCCTGCACTTGGACAGGGCTTAATTCACCCCTCCACTTT,CACTWTGLNSPLHF
-,TRBJ1-2,TRBD1,TRBV28,TGTGCCAGCAGTCCGGACAGGGCGAGGGGCTACACCTTC,CASSPDRARGYTF
-,TRBJ1-1,-,TRBV30,TGTGCCTGGAGTGTAGAAGCGCGGACTGAAGCTTTCTTT,CAWSVEARTEAFF
-,TRBJ2-3,-,TRBV27,TGTGCCAGCAGGGAACAACAGGGAGCGGGCACAGATACGCAGTATTTT,CASREQQGAGTDTQYF
-,TRBJ2-2,-,TRBV9,TGTGCCAGCAGCGTAGTCCCCGGGGGACTTGCTACCGGGGAGCTGTTTTTT,CASSVVPGGLATGELFF
-,TRBJ1-2,-,TRBV20-1,TGCAGTGCCTCAACAGACTATGGCTACACCTTC,CSASTDYGYTF
-,TRBJ2-7,-,TRBV6-2/TRBV6-3,TGTGCCAGCAGTCCACAGGTCTCCTACGAGCAGTACTTC,CASSPQVSYEQYF